Sequencing of this T cell receptor (beta chain) was carried out in a study of blood T cell repertoires in COVID-19. Study in general: Researchers got acute and convalescent COVID-19 samples from the United States, Italy and Spain. T cells, B-cell-depleted T cells, or PBMCs supplied cDNA or gDNA.

From germline, CDR1 is GTSNPN and CDR2 SVGIG (reference sequence). This CDR3 is 12 amino acids long. V lost 2 bases, J lost 0 bases, and 4 bases lay in between. In the original processing: Reference gene primer amplification gave nucleated cell count estimates. Assay: immunoSEQ multiplex PCR; the TCRdb copy retains only in-frame clones and omits some. Clone size and the V and J calls come from that table; the DNA yielded D and trimming. The profile shows tens of thousands of clones, 79% of them singletons. V and J are TRBV30 and TRBJ1-1; no definite D call. The TCR sequence derives from a woman older than 75 with acute or convalescent COVID-19. The specimen was peripheral blood. The CDR3 protein is CAWSTMNTEAFF. CDR3 in DNA: TGTGCCTGGAGTACTATGAACACTGAAGCTTTCTTT.